The entry below gives a single T cell receptor beta chain sequence along with its context. Its antigen is undetermined. The data stem from a study of post-analysis software for immune sequencing data. Findings and limits, study-wide: Strong co-clustering by F measure was evident for samples that had been prepared in the same batch. With TRBV5-6, TRBV5-1 and TRBV20-1 included, about five TRBV segments were more frequent in patients than in controls.

Presence of unique molecular identifiers characterized the TCR beta cDNA libraries. From 1 to 10 million T cells, roughly 0.5 million cDNA molecules were obtained. TCRdb reprocessed the PCR reads with MiXCR, giving one entry per CDR3 protein. The sample has about 770,000 distinct CDR3 sequences, roughly 50% seen once. Germline lookup yields CDR1 DFQATT and CDR2 SNEGSKA (reference sequence). The trim removed 1 base at V and 7 bases at J, leaving 12 bases unmatched. The CDR3 is 16 residues long. Specimen: blood. The V call is TRBV20-1, the J call TRBJ2-1; 8 bases fit TRBD2. This sequence was found in a girl aged 5 to 17 with multiple sclerosis. CDR3 in amino acids: CSARVPGTRKGNEQFF. The DNA of the CDR3 is TGCAGTGCTAGAGTGCCTGGGACTAGGAAGGGGAATGAGCAGTTCTTC.